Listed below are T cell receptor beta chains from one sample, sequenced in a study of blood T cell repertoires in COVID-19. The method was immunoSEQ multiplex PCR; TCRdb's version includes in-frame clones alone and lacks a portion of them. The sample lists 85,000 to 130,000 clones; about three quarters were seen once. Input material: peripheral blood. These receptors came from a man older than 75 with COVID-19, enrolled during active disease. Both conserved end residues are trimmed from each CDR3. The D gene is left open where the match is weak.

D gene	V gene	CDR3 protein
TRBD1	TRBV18	ASSPDRGNQPQH
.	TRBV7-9	ASSATGTSGQY
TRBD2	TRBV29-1	SVELSGNTDTQY
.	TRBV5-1	ASSLLGQSSYNSPLH
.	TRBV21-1	ASSSNPRVGSYEQY
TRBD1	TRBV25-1	ASSELGTGTETQY
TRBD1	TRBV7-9	ASSLDLTGREEKLF
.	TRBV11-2	ASSLITRAYEQY
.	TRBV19	ASSWTATGNQPQH
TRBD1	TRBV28	ASSPPGQENTEAF
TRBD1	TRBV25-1	ASSEPDRVETQY
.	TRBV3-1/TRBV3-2	ASSQEAWPFQY
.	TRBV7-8	ASSLLSDPDQEKLF
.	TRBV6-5	ASSYSFPKLYEQY
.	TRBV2	ASSEEWESNEQF
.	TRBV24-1	AAQRKNTGELF
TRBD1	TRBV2	ASSEAGGQPQH
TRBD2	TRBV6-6	ASSSTSGSNEQF
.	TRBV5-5	ASSRMGSNSPLH
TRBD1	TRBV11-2	ASSNDRAGELF
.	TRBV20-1	SASTGGFLNSPLH
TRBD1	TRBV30	AWRRQGADGYT
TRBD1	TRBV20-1	SASYPGTEYSNQPQH
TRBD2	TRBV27	ASSPRTSGIERGYEQY
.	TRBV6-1	ASSGPRGGSGYEQY
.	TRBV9	ASSVGGGLTGENTEAF
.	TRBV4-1	ASSQDPTGPYYGYT
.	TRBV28	ASSFGNTEAF
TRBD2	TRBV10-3	AISGTSRDTQY
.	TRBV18	ASRVGGGNQPQH
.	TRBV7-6	ASSHAQGFGELF
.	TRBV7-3	ASSVDSRYNSPLH
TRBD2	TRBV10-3	AISVGLAATDTQY
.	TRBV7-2	ASSPRVTYEQY
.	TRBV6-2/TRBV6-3	ASSSDGQRHTEAF
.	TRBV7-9	ASSSRSGVYEQY
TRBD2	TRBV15	ATSRDPPVTSGSPNEQF
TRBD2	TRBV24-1	ATSEWNRGEGQY
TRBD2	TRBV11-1	ASSFLAGTQETQY
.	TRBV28	ASSPAVRGWEKLF
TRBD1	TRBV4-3	ASSQAGTGPYEQY
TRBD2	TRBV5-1	ASSLSSGWADTQY
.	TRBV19	AGKPSGANYGYT